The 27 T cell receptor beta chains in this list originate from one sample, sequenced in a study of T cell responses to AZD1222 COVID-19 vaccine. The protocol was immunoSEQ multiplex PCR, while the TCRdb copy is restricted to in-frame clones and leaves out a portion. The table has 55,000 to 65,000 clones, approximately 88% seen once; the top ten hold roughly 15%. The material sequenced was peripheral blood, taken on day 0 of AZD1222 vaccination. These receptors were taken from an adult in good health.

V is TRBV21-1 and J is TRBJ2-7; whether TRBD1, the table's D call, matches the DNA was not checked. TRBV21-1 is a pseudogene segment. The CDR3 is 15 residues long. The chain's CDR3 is CASSKGGDRGHEQYF. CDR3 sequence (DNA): TGTGCCAGCAGCAAAGGGGGGGACAGGGGCCACGAGCAGTACTTC.

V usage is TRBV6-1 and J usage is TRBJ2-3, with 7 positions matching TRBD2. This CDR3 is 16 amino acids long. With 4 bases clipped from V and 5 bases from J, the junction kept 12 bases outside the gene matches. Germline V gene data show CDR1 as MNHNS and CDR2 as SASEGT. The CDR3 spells CASSGEGQGAGDTQYF. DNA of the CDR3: TGTGCCAGCAGTGGGGAGGGGCAGGGCGCGGGAGATACGCAGTATTTT.

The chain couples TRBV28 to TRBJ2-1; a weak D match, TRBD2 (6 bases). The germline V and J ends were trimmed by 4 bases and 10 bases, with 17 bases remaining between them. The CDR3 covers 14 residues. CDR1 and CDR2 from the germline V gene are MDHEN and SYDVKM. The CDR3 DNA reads TGTGCCAGCAGTTGGGGACTCCCTGTCAAGGAGCAGTTCTTC. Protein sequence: CASSWGLPVKEQFF.

CDR3 protein: CASSRTSGSSYEQYF. CDR3 nucleotide sequence: TGTGCCAGCAGCCGGACTAGCGGGAGCTCCTACGAGCAGTACTTC. The chain recombines TRBV7-6 with TRBJ2-7, with 13 bases identical to TRBD2. V lost 5 bases to trimming and J lost 0 bases; unmatched junction nucleotides: 1. The CDR3 covers 15 residues. Germline lookup yields CDR1 SGHVS and CDR2 FNYEAQ.

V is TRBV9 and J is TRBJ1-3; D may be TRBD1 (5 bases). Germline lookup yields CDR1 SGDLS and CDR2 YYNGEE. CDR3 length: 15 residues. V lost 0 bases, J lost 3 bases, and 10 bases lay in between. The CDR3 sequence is CASSVGTRVGNTIYF. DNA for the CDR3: TGTGCCAGCAGCGTAGGGACAAGAGTTGGAAACACCATATATTTT.

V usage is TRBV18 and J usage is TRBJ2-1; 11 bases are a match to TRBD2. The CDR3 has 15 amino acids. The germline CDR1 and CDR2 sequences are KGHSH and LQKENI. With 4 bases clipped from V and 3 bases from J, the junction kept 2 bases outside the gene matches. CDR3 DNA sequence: TGTGCCAGCTCACTTGGGACTAGCGGCTACAATGAGCAGTTCTTC. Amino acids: CASSLGTSGYNEQFF.

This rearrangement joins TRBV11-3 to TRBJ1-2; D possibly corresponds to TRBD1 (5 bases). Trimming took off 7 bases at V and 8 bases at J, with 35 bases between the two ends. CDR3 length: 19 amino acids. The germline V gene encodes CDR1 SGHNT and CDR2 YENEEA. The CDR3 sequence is CASTSTYPASGTSEGGYTF. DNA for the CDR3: TGTGCCAGCACCTCTACGTACCCGGCGTCCGGGACTAGCGAGGGGGGCTACACCTTC. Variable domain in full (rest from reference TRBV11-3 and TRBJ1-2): EAGVVQSPRYKIIEKKQPVAFWCNPISGHNTLYWYLQNLGQGPELLIRYENEEAVDDSQLPKDRFSAERLKGVDSTLKIQPAELGDSAVYLCASTSTYPASGTSEGGYTFGSGTRLTVV.

Here the CDR3 reads CASSQNRGPSAGYTF. CDR3 nucleotide sequence: TGTGCCAGCAGCCAAAACAGGGGCCCATCGGCTGGCTACACCTTC. The chain employs TRBV14 and TRBJ1-2, with 7 nucleotides matching TRBD1. The CDR3 spans 15 residues. Germline assignment: CDR1 SGHDN and CDR2 FVKESK. Trimming at V came to 2 bases and at J to 7 bases, leaving 10 bases not matched to a gene.

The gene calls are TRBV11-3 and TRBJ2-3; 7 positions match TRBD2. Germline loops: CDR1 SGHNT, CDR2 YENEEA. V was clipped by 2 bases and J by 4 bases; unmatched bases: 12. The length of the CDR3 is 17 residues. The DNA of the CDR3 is TGTGCCAGCAGCTTAAAGGTGTATGGCGGGAGTTCAGATACGCAGTATTTT. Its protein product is CASSLKVYGGSSDTQYF.

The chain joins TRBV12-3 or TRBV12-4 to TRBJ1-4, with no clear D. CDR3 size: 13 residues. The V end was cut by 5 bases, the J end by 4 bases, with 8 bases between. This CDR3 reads CASSGGSNEKLFF. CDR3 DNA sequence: TGTGCCAGCAGTGGCGGAAGTAATGAAAAACTGTTTTTT.

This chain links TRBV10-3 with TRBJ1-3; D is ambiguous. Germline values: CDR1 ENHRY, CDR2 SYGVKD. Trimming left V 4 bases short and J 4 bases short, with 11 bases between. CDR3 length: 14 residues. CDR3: CAISAGFLGNTIYF. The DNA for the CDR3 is TGTGCCATCAGTGCGGGTTTCTTAGGAAACACCATATATTTT.

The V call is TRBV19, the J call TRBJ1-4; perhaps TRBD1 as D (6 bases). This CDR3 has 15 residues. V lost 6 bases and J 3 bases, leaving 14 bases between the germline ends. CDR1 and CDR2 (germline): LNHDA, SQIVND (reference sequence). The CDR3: CASSSGQTPNEKLFF. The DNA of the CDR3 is TGTGCCAGTAGCAGCGGACAGACACCTAATGAAAAACTGTTTTTT.

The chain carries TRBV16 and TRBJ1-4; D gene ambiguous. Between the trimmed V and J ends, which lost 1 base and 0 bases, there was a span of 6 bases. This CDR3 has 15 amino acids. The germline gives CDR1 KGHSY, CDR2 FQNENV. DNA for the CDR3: TGTGCCAGCAGCCAATTTAGTGCAACTAATGAAAAACTGTTTTTT. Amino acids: CASSQFSATNEKLFF. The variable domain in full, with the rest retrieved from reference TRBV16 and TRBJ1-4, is GEEVAQTPKHLVRGEGQKAKLYCAPIKGHSYVFWYQQVLKNEFKFLISFQNENVFDETGMPKERFSAKCLPNSPCSLEIQATKLEDSAVYFCASSQFSATNEKLFFGSGTQLSVL.

The CDR3 protein is CASRMVGEAEKLFF. The CDR3, as DNA: TGTGCCAGCAGGATGGTGGGGGAGGCTGAAAAACTGTTTTTT. The J gene is TRBJ1-4, the V gene TRBV6-5; TRBD1 might be the D (5 bases). The germline V and J ends were trimmed by 6 bases and 7 bases, with 15 bases remaining between them. Per germline, CDR1 MNHEY and CDR2 SVGAGI. The CDR3 contains 14 residues.

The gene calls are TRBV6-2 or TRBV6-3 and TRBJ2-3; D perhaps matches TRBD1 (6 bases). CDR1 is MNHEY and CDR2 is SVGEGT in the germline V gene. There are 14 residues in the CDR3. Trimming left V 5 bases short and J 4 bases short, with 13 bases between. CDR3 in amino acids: CASSGTLDSDTQYF. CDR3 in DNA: TGTGCCAGCAGTGGGACATTGGACTCAGATACGCAGTATTTT.

Here the CDR3 reads CASSAGRMNSPLHF. The CDR3 nucleotides read TGTGCCAGTAGTGCGGGACGGATGAATTCACCCCTCCACTTT. The rearrangement joins TRBV19 to TRBJ1-6, with D possibly matching TRBD1 (5 bases). The CDR3 runs to 14 residues. Germline V gene sequence: CDR1 LNHDA, CDR2 SQIVND (reference sequence). V was trimmed by 5 bases and J by 7 bases, leaving 12 bases between them.

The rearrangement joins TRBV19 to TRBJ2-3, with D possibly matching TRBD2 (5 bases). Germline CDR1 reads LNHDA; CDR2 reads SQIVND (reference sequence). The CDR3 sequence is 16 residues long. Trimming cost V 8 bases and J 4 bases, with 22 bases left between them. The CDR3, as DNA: TGTGCCAGTCACGTCACTGGTGGGAGTAATTCAGATACGCAGTATTTT. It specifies CASHVTGGSNSDTQYF.

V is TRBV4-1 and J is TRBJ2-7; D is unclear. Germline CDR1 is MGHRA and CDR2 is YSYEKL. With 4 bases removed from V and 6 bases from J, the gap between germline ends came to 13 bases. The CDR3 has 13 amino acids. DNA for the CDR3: TGCGCCAGCAGCCGAGAGATCAGGCGCGAGCAGTACTTC. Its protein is CASSREIRREQYF.

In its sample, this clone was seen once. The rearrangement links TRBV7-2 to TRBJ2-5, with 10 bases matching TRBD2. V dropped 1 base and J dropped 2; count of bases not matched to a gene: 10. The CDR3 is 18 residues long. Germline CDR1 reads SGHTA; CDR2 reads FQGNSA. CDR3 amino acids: CASSLVPLTSGNQETQYF. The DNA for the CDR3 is TGTGCCAGCAGCTTAGTCCCCTTAACTAGCGGGAATCAAGAGACCCAGTACTTC. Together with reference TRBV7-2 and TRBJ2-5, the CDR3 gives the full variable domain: GAGVSQSPSNKVTEKGKDVELRCDPISGHTALYWYRQSLGQGLEFLIYFQGNSAPDKSGLPSDRFSAERTGGSVSTLTIQRTQQEDSAVYLCASSLVPLTSGNQETQYFGPGTRLLVL.

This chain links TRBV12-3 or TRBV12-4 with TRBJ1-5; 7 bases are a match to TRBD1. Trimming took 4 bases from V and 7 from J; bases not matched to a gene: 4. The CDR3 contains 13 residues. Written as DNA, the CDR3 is TGTGCCAGCAGTTCCGACAGGGACCAGCCCCAGCATTTT. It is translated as CASSSDRDQPQHF.

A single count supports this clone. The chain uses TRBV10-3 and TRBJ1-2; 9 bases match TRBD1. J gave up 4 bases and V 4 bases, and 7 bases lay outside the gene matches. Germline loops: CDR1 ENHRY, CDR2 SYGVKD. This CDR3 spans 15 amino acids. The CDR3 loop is CAISAGTGLPYGYTF. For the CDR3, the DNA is TGTGCCATCAGTGCGGGGACAGGGCTACCCTATGGCTACACCTTC.

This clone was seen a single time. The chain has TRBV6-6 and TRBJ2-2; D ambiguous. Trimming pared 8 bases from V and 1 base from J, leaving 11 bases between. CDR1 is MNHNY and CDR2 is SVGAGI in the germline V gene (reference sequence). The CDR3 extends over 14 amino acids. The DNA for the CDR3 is TGTGCCAGCGGACGGGCAGGGAACACCGGGGAGCTGTTTTTT. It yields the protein CASGRAGNTGELFF.

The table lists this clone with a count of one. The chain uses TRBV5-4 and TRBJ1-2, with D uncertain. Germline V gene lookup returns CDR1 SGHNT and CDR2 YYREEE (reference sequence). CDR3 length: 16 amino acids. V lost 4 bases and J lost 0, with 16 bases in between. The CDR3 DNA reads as TGTGCCAGCAGCCGAGAACCGGAGGAAACTAACTATGGCTACACCTTC. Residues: CASSREPEETNYGYTF.

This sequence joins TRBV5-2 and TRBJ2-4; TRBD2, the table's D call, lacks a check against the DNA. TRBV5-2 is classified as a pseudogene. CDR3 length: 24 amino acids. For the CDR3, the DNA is TGTGCCAGCAACCCGACAGGGATTGAGGCCCCGGGACTAGCGGGAGCGAAAACCAAAAACATTCAGTACTTC. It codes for CASNPTGIEAPGLAGAKTKNIQYF.

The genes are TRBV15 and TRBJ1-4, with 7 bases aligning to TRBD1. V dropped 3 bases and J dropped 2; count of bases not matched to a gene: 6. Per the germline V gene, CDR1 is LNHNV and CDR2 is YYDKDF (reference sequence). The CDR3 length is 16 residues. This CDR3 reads CATSSGRDSTNEKLFF. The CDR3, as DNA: TGTGCCACCAGCAGCGGTCGGGACAGTACTAATGAAAAACTGTTTTTT.

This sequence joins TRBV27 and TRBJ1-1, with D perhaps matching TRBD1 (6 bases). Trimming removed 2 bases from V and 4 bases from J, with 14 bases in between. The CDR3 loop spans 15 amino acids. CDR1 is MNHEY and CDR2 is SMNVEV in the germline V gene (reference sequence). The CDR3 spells CASSLSRGGGTEAFF. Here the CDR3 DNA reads TGTGCCAGCAGTTTAAGTAGGGGAGGGGGCACTGAAGCTTTCTTT.

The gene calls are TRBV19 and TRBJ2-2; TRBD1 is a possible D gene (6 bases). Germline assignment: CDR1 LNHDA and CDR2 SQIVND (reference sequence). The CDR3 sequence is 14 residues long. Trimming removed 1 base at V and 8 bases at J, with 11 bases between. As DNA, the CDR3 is TGTGCCAGTAGTATAGTTAGGGGGTCGGGGGAGCTGTTTTTT. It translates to CASSIVRGSGELFF.